This T cell receptor (beta chain) was sequenced during a study of blood T cell repertoires in COVID-19. Study details: COVID-19 samples, acute and convalescent, were from the United States, Italy and Spain. In each case, the material was cDNA or gDNA derived from T cells, B-cell-depleted T cells, or PBMCs.

The CDR3 sequence is 13 residues long. V was trimmed by 5 bases and J by 6 bases, leaving 14 bases between them. CDR1 is SGHRS and CDR2 is YFSETQ in the germline V gene. Libraries were prepared by immunoSEQ multiplex PCR; TCRdb keeps only in-frame clonotypes and omits some of them. The table lists about 27,000 clones, 83% of them singletons. This TCR was sampled from a man aged 70 or older with active COVID-19. The chain employs TRBV5-1 and TRBJ1-1, with D hard to call. Material: peripheral blood. The CDR3 sequence is CASSRDEHSEAFF. The CDR3 nucleotides are TGCGCCAGCAGTCGGGATGAACACTCTGAAGCTTTCTTT. The whole variable domain, remainder taken from reference TRBV5-1 and TRBJ1-1, is KAGVTQTPRYLIKTRGQQVTLSCSPISGHRSVSWYQQTPGQGLQFLFEYFSETQRNKGNFPGRFSGRQFSNSRSEMNVSTLELGDSALYLCASSRDEHSEAFFGQGTRLTVV.